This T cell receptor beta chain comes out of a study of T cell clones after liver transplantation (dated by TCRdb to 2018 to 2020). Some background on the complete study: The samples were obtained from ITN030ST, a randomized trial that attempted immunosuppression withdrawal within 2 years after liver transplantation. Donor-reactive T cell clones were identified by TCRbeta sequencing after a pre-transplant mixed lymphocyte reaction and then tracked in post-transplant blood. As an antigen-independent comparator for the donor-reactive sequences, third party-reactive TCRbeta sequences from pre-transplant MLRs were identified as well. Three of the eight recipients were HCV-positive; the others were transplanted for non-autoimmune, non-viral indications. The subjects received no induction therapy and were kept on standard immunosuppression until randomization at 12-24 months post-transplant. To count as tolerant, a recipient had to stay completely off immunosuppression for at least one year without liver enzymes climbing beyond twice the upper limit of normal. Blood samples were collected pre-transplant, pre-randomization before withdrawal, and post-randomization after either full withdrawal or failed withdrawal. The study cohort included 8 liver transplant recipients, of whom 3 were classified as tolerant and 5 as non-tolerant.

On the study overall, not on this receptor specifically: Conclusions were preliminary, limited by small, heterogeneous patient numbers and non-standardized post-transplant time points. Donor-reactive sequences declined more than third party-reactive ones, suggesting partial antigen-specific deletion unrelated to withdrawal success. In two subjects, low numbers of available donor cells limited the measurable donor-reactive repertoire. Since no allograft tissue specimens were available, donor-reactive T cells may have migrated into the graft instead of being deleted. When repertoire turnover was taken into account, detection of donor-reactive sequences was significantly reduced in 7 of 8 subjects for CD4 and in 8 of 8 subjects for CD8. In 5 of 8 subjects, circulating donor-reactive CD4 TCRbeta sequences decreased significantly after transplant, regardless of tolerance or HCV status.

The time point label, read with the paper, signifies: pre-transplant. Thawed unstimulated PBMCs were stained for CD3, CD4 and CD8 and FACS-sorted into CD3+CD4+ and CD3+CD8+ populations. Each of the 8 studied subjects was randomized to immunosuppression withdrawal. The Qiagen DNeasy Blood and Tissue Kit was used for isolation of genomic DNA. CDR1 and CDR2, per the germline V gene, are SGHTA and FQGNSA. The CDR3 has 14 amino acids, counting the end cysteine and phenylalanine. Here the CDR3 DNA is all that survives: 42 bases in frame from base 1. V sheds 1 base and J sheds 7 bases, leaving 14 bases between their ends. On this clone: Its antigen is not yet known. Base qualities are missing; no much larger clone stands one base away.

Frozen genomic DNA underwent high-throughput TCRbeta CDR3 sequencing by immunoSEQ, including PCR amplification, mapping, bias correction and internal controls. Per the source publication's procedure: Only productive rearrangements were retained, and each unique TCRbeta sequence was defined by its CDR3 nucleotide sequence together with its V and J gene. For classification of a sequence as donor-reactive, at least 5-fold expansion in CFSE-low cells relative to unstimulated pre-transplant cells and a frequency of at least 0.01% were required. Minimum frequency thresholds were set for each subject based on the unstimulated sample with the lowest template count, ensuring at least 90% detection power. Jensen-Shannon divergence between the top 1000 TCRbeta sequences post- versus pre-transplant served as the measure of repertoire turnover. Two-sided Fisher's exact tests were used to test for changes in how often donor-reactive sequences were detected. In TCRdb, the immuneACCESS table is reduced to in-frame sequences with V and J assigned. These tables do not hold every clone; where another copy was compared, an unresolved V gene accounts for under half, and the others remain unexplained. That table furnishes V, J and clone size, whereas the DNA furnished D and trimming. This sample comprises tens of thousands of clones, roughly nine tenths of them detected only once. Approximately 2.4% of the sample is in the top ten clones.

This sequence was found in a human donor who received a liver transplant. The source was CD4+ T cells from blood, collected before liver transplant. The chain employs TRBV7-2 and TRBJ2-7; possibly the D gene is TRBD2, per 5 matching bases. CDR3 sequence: CASSLEMSSREQYF. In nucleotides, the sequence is TGTGCCAGCAGCTTAGAGATGTCTAGCCGTGAGCAGTACTTC.